Described below is a single T cell receptor (beta chain) sequence and its context. The data are from a study of blood T cell repertoires in COVID-19. Study-wide context: Researchers got acute and convalescent COVID-19 samples from the United States, Italy and Spain. From T cells, B-cell-depleted T cells, or PBMCs came the material, which was cDNA or gDNA.

The authors' processing: Reference gene primer amplification gave nucleated cell count estimates. Libraries were prepared by immunoSEQ multiplex PCR; TCRdb keeps only in-frame clonotypes and omits some of them. V and J calls and clone size are copied from that table; D and trimming were computed from the DNA. The sample gives about 60,000 clones, just over 85% of which show up once; 4.7% is in the top ten. Germline assignment: CDR1 LNHDA and CDR2 SQIVND (reference sequence). Trimming cost V 3 bases and J 6 bases, with 15 bases left between them. There are 15 residues in the CDR3. Material: peripheral blood. The TCR comes from a human donor in a cohort sampled during active COVID-19. The chain combines TRBV19 with TRBJ2-1; tentatively, D is TRBD2 (5 bases). The CDR3 DNA follows: TGTGCCAGTAGTATTGCGGGCCCTGGGCCCAATGAGCAGTTCTTC. Translation gives CASSIAGPGPNEQFF. Filled out from reference TRBV19 and TRBJ2-1, the complete variable domain reads DGGITQSPKYLFRKEGQNVTLSCEQNLNHDAMYWYRQDPGQGLRLIYYSQIVNDFQKGDIAEGYSVSREKKESFPLTVTSAQKNPTAFYLCASSIAGPGPNEQFFGPGTRLTVL.